In this sample, the clone carrying this T cell receptor beta chain is medium-sized. Its antigen is undetermined. 500 ng RNA was reverse transcribed with alpha and beta constant-region primers. Separate chain-specific third strand synthesis with multiplexing indices produced the alpha and beta libraries. The SP2 site served as the priming point for second strand synthesis. TCRdb called the 5' RACE reads again in MiXCR, with one record for every CDR3 protein. This sample carries about 19,000 distinct CDR3 sequences, about 8.9% of them seen once, and the ten largest clones take over 2.5%. This record belongs to a study of HIV-infected patients and healthy controls. The CDR3 spans 14 residues. The junction had 9 bases not matched to a gene; V was cut back by 4 bases and J by 8 bases. Germline V gives CDR1 MNHEY, CDR2 SMNVEV (reference sequence). Study-level results: During therapy, HIV-associated CDR3s fell significantly in frequency, while CMV-associated CDR3s did not change significantly.

No cell fractionation was done, so the repertoire covers all unsorted peripheral blood T cells. Sequencing input: blood. J is TRBJ1-2 and V is TRBV27; 8 nucleotides line up with TRBD1. The sequence derives from an adult in good health. DNA for the CDR3: TGTGCCAGCAGTTCCGGGACAGGTTCGAAAGGCTACACCTTC. Encoded protein: CASSSGTGSKGYTF.